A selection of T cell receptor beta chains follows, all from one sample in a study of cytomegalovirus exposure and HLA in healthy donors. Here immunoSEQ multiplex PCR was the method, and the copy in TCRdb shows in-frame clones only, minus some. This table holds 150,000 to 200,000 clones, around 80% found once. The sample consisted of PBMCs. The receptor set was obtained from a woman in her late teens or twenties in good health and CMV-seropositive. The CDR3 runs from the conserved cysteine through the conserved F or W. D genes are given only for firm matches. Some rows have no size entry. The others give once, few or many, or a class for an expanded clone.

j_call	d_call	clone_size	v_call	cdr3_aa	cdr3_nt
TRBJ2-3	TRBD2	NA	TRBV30	CAWSTGGDTDTQYF	TGTGCCTGGAGTACCGGGGGGGACACAGATACGCAGTATTTT
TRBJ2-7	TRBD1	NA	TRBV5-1	CASSLGQGSDEQYF	TGCGCCAGCAGCCTGGGACAGGGTTCCGACGAGCAGTACTTC
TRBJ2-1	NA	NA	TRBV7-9	CASSFLVTGNNNEQFF	TGTGCCAGCAGCTTCCTCGTTACAGGGAATAACAATGAGCAGTTCTTC
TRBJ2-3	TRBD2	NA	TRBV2	CASSFSTSGGEKNTDTQYF	TGTGCCAGCAGTTTTTCGACTAGCGGGGGGGAAAAGAACACAGATACGCAGTATTTT
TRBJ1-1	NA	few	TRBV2	CASSDQGFTEAFF	TGTGCCAGCAGTGACCAGGGTTTCACTGAAGCTTTCTTT
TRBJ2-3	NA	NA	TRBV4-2	CASSPWEGGRTDTQYF	TGTGCCAGCAGCCCTTGGGAGGGGGGGAGGACAGATACGCAGTATTTT
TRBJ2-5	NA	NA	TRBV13	CASSSYRVQETQYF	TGTGCCAGCAGCTCTTACAGGGTCCAAGAGACCCAGTACTTC
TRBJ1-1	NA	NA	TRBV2	CASSESDREAFF	TGTGCCAGCAGTGAATCCGACAGAGAAGCTTTCTTT
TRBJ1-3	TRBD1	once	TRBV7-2	CASSFYGQAWGNTGNTIYF	TGTGCCAGCAGCTTTTATGGACAGGCATGGGGCAATACTGGAAACACCATATATTTT
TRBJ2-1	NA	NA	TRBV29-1	CSETGLFYNEQFF	TGCAGCGAGACGGGACTTTTTTACAATGAGCAGTTCTTC
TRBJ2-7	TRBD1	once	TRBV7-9	CASSRDSLSYSVYEQYF	TGTGCCAGCAGCCGGGACAGCCTATCGTATTCGGTCTACGAGCAGTACTTC
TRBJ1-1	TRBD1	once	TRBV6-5	CASSYATQGAPEAFF	TGTGCCAGCAGTTACGCAACACAGGGGGCCCCTGAAGCTTTCTTT
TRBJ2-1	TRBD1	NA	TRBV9	CASSTTAAGTGTNEQFF	TGTGCCAGCAGTACCACAGCAGCCGGGACAGGGACCAATGAGCAGTTCTTC
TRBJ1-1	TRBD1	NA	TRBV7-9	CASSAEGVGGGGTEAFF	TGTGCCAGCAGCGCCGAGGGGGTTGGAGGGGGCGGAACTGAAGCTTTCTTT
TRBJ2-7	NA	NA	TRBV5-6	CASSLKGGEYF	TGTGCCAGCAGCTTAAAGGGGGGGGAGTACTTC
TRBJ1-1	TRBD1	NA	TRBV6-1	CASSEGQGYTEAFF	TGTGCCAGCAGTGAAGGACAGGGTTACACTGAAGCTTTCTTT
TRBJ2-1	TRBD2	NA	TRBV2	CASSELVRWAGVYNEQFF	TGTGCCAGCAGTGAATTGGTTCGTTGGGCGGGGGTATACAATGAGCAGTTCTTC
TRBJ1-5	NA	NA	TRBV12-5	CASGLEPNQPQHF	TGTGCTAGTGGTTTGGAGCCAAATCAGCCCCAGCATTTT
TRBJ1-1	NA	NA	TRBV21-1	CASSKEEPEAFF	TGTGCCAGCAGCAAAGAGGAGCCCGAAGCTTTCTTT
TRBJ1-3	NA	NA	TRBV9	CASSSGLPGNTIYF	TGTGCCAGCAGCTCGGGACTCCCTGGAAACACCATATATTTT
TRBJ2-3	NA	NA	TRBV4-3	CASSQVTGESTQYF	TGCGCCAGCAGCCAAGTGACGGGGGAATCGACGCAGTATTTT
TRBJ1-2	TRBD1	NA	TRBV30	CAWDPGQGVSGYTF	TGTGCCTGGGATCCGGGACAGGGGGTCTCTGGCTACACCTTC
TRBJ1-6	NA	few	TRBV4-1	CASSQGWVRALNSPLHF	TGCGCCAGCAGCCAGGGGTGGGTCAGGGCTCTGAATTCACCCCTCCACTTT
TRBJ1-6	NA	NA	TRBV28	CASSLPGQADTLHF	TGTGCCAGCAGTCTCCCGGGACAAGCGGACACCCTCCACTTT
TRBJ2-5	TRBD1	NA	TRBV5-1	CASSLGGQTHQETQYF	TGCGCCAGCAGCTTGGGGGGACAGACACATCAAGAGACCCAGTACTTC
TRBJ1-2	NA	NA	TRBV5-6	CASSPDSRYGYTF	TGTGCCAGCAGTCCAGACAGCCGCTATGGCTACACCTTC
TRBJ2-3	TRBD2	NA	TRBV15	CATSRTSGGADTQYF	TGTGCCACCAGCAGGACTAGCGGGGGGGCAGATACGCAGTATTTT
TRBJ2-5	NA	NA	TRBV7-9	CASSSTLARETQYF	TGTGCCAGCAGCTCGACGCTAGCCAGAGAGACCCAGTACTTC
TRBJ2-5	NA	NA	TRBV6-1	CASSGQGSETQYF	TGTGCCAGCAGTGGTCAGGGGTCCGAGACCCAGTACTTC
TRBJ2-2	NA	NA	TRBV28	CASSFRGLNTGELFF	TGTGCCAGCAGTTTCAGAGGCCTGAACACCGGGGAGCTGTTTTTT
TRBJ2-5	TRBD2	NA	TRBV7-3	CASSRGGAVGETQYF	TGTGCCAGCTCGCGCGGGGGGGCAGTGGGTGAGACCCAGTACTTC
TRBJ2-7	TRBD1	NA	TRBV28	CASSFSQGAYEQYF	TGTGCCAGCAGTTTCAGCCAGGGGGCCTACGAGCAGTACTTC
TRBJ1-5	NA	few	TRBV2	CARGRGSNQPQHF	TGTGCCAGAGGCAGGGGAAGCAATCAGCCCCAGCATTTT
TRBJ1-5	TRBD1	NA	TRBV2	CASSGDRGSGQPQHF	TGTGCCAGCAGTGGTGACAGGGGAAGCGGTCAGCCCCAGCATTTT
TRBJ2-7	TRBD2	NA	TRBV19	CASSMSSGGSYEQYF	TGTGCCAGTAGTATGAGTAGCGGGGGGTCCTACGAGCAGTACTTC
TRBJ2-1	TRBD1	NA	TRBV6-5	CASSYFGQGSGEQFF	TGTGCCAGCAGTTACTTCGGACAGGGCTCGGGTGAGCAGTTCTTC
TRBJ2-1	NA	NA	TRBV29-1	CSVLPAGTNEQFF	TGCAGCGTTCTCCCTGCAGGAACCAATGAGCAGTTCTTC
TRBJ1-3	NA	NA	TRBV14	CASSFTRNLGNTIYF	TGTGCCAGCAGCTTCACGAGGAACCTTGGAAACACCATATATTTT
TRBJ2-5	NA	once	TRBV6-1	CASSGPPVYF	TGTGCCAGCAGTGGCCCTCCAGTGTACTTC
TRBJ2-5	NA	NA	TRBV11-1	CASSFGQKETQYF	TGTGCCAGCAGCTTCGGACAGAAGGAGACCCAGTACTTC
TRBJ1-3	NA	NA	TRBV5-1	CASSFTGSAGNTIYF	TGCGCCAGCAGCTTTACAGGGAGTGCTGGAAACACCATATATTTT
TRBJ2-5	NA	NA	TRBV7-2	CASSSQGTQETQYF	TGTGCCAGCAGCTCCCAGGGGACCCAAGAGACCCAGTACTTC
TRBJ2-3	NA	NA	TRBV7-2	CASHDRSSTDTQYF	TGTGCCAGCCATGACAGGTCTAGCACAGATACGCAGTATTTT
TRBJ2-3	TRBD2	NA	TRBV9	CASSVFAGGLDTQYF	TGTGCCAGCAGCGTTTTCGCGGGGGGGCTAGATACGCAGTATTTT
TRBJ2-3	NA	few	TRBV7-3	CASSPQVTDTQYF	TGTGCCAGCAGCCCCCAGGTAACAGATACGCAGTATTTT
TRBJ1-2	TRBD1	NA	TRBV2	CASSRGTAVAMGYTF	TGTGCCAGCAGCCGCGGGACAGCCGTTGCTATGGGCTACACCTTC
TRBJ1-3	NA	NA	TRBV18	CASSPMSSEVLGTIYF	TGTGCCAGCTCACCAATGTCTTCCGAGGTATTGGGCACCATATATTTT
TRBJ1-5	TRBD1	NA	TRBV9	CASSPGQAGNQPQHF	TGTGCCAGCAGCCCAGGACAGGCGGGGAATCAGCCCCAGCATTTT
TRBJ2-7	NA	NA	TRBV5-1	CASSLDGVPPEQYF	TGCGCCAGCAGCTTGGACGGGGTCCCTCCCGAGCAGTACTTC
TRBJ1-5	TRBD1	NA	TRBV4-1	CASSQFSPQGAVSNQPQHF	TGCGCCAGCAGCCAATTCTCGCCCCAGGGGGCGGTTAGCAATCAGCCCCAGCATTTT
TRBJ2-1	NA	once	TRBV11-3	CASTFGVAAYNEQFF	TGTGCCAGCACATTCGGGGTAGCGGCATACAATGAGCAGTTCTTC
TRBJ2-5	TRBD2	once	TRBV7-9	CASSLERVAGGQETQYF	TGTGCCAGCAGCTTAGAGCGTGTAGCGGGGGGCCAAGAGACCCAGTACTTC
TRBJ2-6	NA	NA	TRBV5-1	CASSLGGVSGANGLTF	TGCGCCAGCAGCTTGGGCGGGGTCTCTGGGGCCAACGGCCTGACTTTC
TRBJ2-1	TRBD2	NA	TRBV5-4	CASSFGGGLYNEQFF	TGTGCCAGCAGCTTTGGCGGGGGACTCTACAATGAGCAGTTCTTC
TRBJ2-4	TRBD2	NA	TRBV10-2	CAVGGGGGSDIQYF	TGCGCCGTTGGTGGCGGGGGGGGGAGCGACATTCAGTACTTC
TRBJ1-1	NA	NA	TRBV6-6	CASNGVSEAFF	TGTGCCAGCAACGGGGTTTCCGAAGCTTTCTTT
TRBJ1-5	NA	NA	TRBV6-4	CASTNRQLCNQPQHF	TGTGCCAGCACCAACAGGCAACTATGCAATCAGCCCCAGCATTTT
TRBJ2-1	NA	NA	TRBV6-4	CASSDGENNEQFF	TGTGCCAGCAGTGACGGAGAAAACAATGAGCAGTTCTTC
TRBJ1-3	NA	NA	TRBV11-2	CASSLGNTIYF	TGTGCCAGCAGCCTGGGAAACACCATATATTTT